A selection of T cell receptor beta chains follows, all from one sample in a study of cytomegalovirus exposure and HLA in healthy donors. Method: immunoSEQ multiplex PCR; TCRdb's copy keeps in-frame clones and lacks some. The sample gives roughly 200,000 clones, approximately 86% of which show up once; around 0.34% is in the top ten. Material for sequencing was PBMCs. Every receptor here comes from a woman aged 25 to 39 in good health and CMV-seronegative. Both conserved end residues are part of each CDR3. A D gene is named only where the DNA matches it firmly. Clone size appears in some rows only: once, few, many, or a class for an expanded clone.

j_gene: TRBJ2-2
d_gene: NA
abundance: NA
v_gene: TRBV7-8
CDR3nt: TGTGCCAGCAGCTTAGTCCACCTAGCTTACACCGGGGAGCTGTTTTTT
CDR3aa: CASSLVHLAYTGELFF

j_gene: TRBJ2-7
d_gene: TRBD1
abundance: once
v_gene: TRBV27
CDR3nt: TGTGCCAGCAGGAACCACAGGGGGGCTAGCTCCTACGAGCAGTACTTC
CDR3aa: CASRNHRGASSYEQYF

j_gene: TRBJ2-2
d_gene: NA
abundance: NA
v_gene: TRBV11-2
CDR3nt: TGTGCCAGCACCCCAGCCGGCAGGGAGAACACCGGGGAGCTGTTTTTT
CDR3aa: CASTPAGRENTGELFF

j_gene: TRBJ2-6
d_gene: NA
abundance: NA
v_gene: TRBV5-4
CDR3nt: TGTGCCAGCAGCTATGAGAACTCTGGGGCCAACGTCCTGACTTTC
CDR3aa: CASSYENSGANVLTF

j_gene: TRBJ2-1
d_gene: TRBD2
abundance: NA
v_gene: TRBV13
CDR3nt: TGTGCCAGCAACTCATTAGCGGGAACTCCCTACAATGAGCAGTTCTTC
CDR3aa: CASNSLAGTPYNEQFF

j_gene: TRBJ2-2
d_gene: TRBD2
abundance: NA
v_gene: TRBV11-2
CDR3nt: TGTGCCAGCAGCCCAAGACTAGCGACGAACACCGGGGAGCTGTTTTTT
CDR3aa: CASSPRLATNTGELFF

j_gene: TRBJ2-2
d_gene: TRBD2
abundance: NA
v_gene: TRBV25-1
CDR3nt: TGTGCCAGCAGTCGGCGGGAGGGGACCGGGGAGCTGTTTTTT
CDR3aa: CASSRREGTGELFF

j_gene: TRBJ1-1
d_gene: NA
abundance: NA
v_gene: TRBV28
CDR3nt: TGTGCCAGCAGTTCCCTCCAGGGTACAGCTTTCTTT
CDR3aa: CASSSLQGTAFF

j_gene: TRBJ2-3
d_gene: TRBD2
abundance: NA
v_gene: TRBV6-4
CDR3nt: TGTGCCAGCAGACTAGCTCCGGGGGGGGATACGCAGTATTTT
CDR3aa: CASRLAPGGDTQYF

j_gene: TRBJ2-7
d_gene: TRBD1
abundance: NA
v_gene: TRBV4-1
CDR3nt: TGCGCCAGCAGCCCAGCCAGGGGGTACGAGCAGTACTTC
CDR3aa: CASSPARGYEQYF

j_gene: TRBJ1-1
d_gene: NA
abundance: NA
v_gene: TRBV7-9
CDR3nt: TGTGCCAGCAGCGAGGGACATAACACTGAAGCTTTCTTT
CDR3aa: CASSEGHNTEAFF

j_gene: TRBJ1-2
d_gene: NA
abundance: NA
v_gene: TRBV18
CDR3nt: TGTGCCAGCTCACGGACAGCCAACTATGGCTACACCTTC
CDR3aa: CASSRTANYGYTF